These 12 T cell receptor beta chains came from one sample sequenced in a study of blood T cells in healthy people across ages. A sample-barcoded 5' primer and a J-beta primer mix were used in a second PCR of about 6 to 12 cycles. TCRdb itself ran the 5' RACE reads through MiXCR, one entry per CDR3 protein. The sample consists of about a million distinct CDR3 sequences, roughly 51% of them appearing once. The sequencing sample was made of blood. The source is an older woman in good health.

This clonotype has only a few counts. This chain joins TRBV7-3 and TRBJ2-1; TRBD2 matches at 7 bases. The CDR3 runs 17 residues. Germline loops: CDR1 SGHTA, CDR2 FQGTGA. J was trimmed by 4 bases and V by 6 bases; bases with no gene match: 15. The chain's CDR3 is CASRPGTGGGGYNEQFF. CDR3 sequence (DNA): TGTGCCAGCAGGCCTGGTACTGGGGGGGGTGGGTACAATGAGCAGTTCTTC.

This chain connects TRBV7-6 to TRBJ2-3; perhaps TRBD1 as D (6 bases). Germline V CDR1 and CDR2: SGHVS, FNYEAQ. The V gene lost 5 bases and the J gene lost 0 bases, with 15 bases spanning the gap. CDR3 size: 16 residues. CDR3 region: CASSQNGQLSTDTQYF. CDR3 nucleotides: TGTGCCAGCAGCCAGAACGGACAGTTGAGCACAGATACGCAGTATTTT.

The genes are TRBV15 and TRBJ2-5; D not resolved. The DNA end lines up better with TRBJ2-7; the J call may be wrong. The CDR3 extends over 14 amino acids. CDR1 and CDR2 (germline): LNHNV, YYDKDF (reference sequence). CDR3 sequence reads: CATSRGPLLLEQYF. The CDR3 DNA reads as TGTGCCACCAGCAGAGGCCCCCTGCTTCTCGAGCAGTACTTC.

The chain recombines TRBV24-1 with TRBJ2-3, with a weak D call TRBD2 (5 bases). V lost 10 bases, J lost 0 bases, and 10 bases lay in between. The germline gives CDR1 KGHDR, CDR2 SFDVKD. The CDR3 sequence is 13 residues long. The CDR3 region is CATNGGSTDTQYF. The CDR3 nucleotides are TGTGCCACTAACGGCGGGAGCACAGATACGCAGTATTTT.

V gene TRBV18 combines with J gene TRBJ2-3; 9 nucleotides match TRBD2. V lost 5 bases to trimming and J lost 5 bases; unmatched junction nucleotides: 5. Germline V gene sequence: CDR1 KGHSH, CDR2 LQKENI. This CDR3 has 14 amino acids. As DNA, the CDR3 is TGTGCCAGCTCAAGTAGCGGGAGCCGAGATACGCAGTATTTT. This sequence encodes CASSSSGSRDTQYF.

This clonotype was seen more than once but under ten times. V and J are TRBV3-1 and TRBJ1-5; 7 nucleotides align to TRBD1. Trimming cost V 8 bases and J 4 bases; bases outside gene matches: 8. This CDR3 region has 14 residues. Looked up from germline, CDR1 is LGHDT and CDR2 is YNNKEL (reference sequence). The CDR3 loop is CASGPGQPNQPQHF. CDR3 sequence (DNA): TGTGCCAGCGGCCCGGGACAGCCAAATCAGCCCCAGCATTTT.

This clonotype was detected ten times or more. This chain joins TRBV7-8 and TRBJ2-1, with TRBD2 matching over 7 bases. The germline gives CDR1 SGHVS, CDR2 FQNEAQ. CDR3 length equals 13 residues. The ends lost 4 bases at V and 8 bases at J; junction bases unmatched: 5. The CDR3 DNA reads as TGTGCCAGCAGCTCCTGGACTAGTTATGAGCAGTTCTTC. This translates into CASSSWTSYEQFF.

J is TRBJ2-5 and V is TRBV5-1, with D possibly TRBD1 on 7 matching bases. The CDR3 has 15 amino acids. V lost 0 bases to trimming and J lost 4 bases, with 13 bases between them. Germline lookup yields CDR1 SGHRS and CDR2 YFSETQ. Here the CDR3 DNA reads TGCGCCAGCAGCTTGGTGGCTCAGGGGGGAGAGACCCAGTACTTC. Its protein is CASSLVAQGGETQYF.

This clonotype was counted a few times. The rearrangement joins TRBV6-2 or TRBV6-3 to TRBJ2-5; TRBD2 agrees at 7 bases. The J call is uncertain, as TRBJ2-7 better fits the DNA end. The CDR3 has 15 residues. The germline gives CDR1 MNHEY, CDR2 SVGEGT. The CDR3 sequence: CASSILRGRSDEQYF. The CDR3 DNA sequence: TGTGCCAGCAGTATATTGCGGGGGAGGTCCGACGAGCAGTACTTC.

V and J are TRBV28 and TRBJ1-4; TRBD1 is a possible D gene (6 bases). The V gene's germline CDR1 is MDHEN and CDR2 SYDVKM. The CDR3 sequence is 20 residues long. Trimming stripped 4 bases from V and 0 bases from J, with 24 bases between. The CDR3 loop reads CASSSTHLGTPKSTNEKLFF. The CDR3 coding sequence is TGTGCCAGCAGTTCCACTCACCTCGGGACACCGAAATCAACTAATGAAAAACTGTTTTTT.

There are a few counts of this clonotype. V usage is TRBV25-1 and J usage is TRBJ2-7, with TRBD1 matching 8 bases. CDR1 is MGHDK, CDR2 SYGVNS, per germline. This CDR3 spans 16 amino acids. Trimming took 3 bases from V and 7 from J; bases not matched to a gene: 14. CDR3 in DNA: TGTGCCAGCAGTGAGATCGTGGCCAGGGGGACAGGTGAGCAGTACTTC. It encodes CASSEIVARGTGEQYF.

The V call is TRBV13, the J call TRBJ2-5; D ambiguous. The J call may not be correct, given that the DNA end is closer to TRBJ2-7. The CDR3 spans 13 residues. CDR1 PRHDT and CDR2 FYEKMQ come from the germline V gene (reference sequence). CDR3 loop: CASSLTLEREQYF. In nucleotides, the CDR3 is TGTGCCAGCAGCTTGACCCTAGAGCGCGAGCAGTACTTC.